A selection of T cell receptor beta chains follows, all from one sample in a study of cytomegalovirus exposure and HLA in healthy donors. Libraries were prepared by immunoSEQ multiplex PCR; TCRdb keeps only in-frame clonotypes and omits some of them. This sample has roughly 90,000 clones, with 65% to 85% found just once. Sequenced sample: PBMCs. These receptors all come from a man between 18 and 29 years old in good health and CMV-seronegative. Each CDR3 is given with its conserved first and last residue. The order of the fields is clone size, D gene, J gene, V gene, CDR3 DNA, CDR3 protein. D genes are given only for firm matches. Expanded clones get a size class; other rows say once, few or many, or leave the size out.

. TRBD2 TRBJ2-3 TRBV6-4 TGTGCCAGCAGTGAATTCGCCGGGGGGGGCACAGATACGCAGTATTTT CASSEFAGGGTDTQYF
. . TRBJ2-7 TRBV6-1 TGTGCCAGCGAGGCAGTCAGCTCCTACGAGCAGTACTTC CASEAVSSYEQYF
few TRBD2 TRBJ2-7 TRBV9 TGTGCCAGCAGCCTCCACGGGGGGGGGAACTCCTACGAGCAGTACTTC CASSLHGGGNSYEQYF
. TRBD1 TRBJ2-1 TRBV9 TGTGCCAGCAGCGCCCTGGGGACAGGGGGCTTCAAGCAGTTCTTC CASSALGTGGFKQFF
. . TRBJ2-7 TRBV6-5 TGTGCCAGCAGTTATGGTGAAGGGGTGAGGGAGCAGTACTTC CASSYGEGVREQYF
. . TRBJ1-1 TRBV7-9 TGTGCCAGCAGCCCAAAAAACACTGAAGCTTTCTTT CASSPKNTEAFF
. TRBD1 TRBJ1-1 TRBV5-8 TGTGCCAGCAGCTTATACACAGGGGTGAACACTGAAGCTTTCTTT CASSLYTGVNTEAFF
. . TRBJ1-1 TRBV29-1 TGCAGCGTGGGTCGGATGGGAGACACTGAAGCTTTCTTT CSVGRMGDTEAFF
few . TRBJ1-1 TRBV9 TGTGCCAGCAGCGTAGTCGGGCAGGGTGGTGACACTGAAGCTTTCTTT CASSVVGQGGDTEAFF
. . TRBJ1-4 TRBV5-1 TGCGCCAGCCGAGGAGTGGCATCAACTAATGAAAAACTGTTTTTT CASRGVASTNEKLFF
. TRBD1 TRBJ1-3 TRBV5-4 TGTGCCAGCAGCACCGCAACGACAGGGAGCTCTGGAAACACCATATATTTT CASSTATTGSSGNTIYF
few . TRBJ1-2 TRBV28 TGTGCCAGCAGTCCCCAGAACTATGGCTACACCTTC CASSPQNYGYTF
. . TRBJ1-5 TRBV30 TGTGCCTGGAGTAGAAGGGGGAGAAATCAGCCCCAGCATTTT CAWSRRGRNQPQHF
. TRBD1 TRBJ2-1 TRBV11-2 TGTGCCAGCAGCTTCCGGGACAGCCTTTTCAATGAGCAGTTCTTC CASSFRDSLFNEQFF
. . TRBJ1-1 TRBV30 TGTGCCTGGAGTGTACTAAGAGGCACTGAAGCTTTCTTT CAWSVLRGTEAFF
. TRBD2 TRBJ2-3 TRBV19 TGTGCCAGTAGTTCTTCGAGGACTAGCCATACGCAGTATTTT CASSSSRTSHTQYF
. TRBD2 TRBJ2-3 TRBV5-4 TGTGCCAGCAGCAGATCTAGCGGAAGCACAGATACGCAGTATTTT CASSRSSGSTDTQYF
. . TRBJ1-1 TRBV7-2 TGTGCCAGCAGCTTCCAGGGTTTAGGGAACACTGAAGCTTTCTTT CASSFQGLGNTEAFF
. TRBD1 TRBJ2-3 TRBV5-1 TGCGCCAGCAGCTTCGGGACAGGGGCCTCCACAGATACGCAGTATTTT CASSFGTGASTDTQYF
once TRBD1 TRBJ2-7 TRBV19 TGTGCCAGTAGTATCTCGGTATCGACAGGGACCTACGAGCAGTACTTC CASSISVSTGTYEQYF
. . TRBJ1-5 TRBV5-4 TGTGCCAGCAGCGTGGACGGGTTGAATCAGCCCCAGCATTTT CASSVDGLNQPQHF
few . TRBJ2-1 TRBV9 TGTGCCAGCAGCCCGCGGGCGGGGATGATTCATGAGCAGTTCTTC CASSPRAGMIHEQFF
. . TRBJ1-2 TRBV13 TGTGCCAGCAGCTCCATGGACATAGCTAACTATGGCTACACCTTC CASSSMDIANYGYTF
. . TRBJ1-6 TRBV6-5 TGTGCCAGCAGCGCCGAGAGGAATTCACCCCTCCACTTT CASSAERNSPLHF
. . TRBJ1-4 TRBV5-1 TGCGCCAGCAGCTTTAATTCCTTTAATGAAAAACTGTTTTTT CASSFNSFNEKLFF